This is a list of T cell receptor beta chains from one sample in a study of blood T cell repertoires in COVID-19. Generated by immunoSEQ multiplex PCR, the TCRdb table keeps only in-frame clones and is missing some. The repertoire holds 350,000 to 550,000 clones, 75% to 90% seen once, with 4% to 5.5% in the top ten. What was sequenced was peripheral blood. Receptor source: a woman between 25 and 40 years old with acute or convalescent COVID-19. Both conserved end residues are part of each CDR3. A D gene is named only where the DNA matches it firmly. Part of the rows lack a size; the others show once, few, many or a class for expanded clones.

V gene: TRBV12-3/TRBV12-4; clone size: once; J gene: TRBJ1-1; D gene: -; CDR3 protein: CASSLLGEAFF; CDR3 DNA: TGTGCCAGCAGTTTACTGGGCGAAGCTTTCTTT
V gene: TRBV7-2; clone size: -; J gene: TRBJ2-3; D gene: TRBD2; CDR3 protein: CASSLFPAGGGDTQYF; CDR3 DNA: TGTGCCAGCAGCTTATTCCCAGCGGGGGGAGGGGATACGCAGTATTTT
V gene: TRBV19; clone size: -; J gene: TRBJ2-4; D gene: -; CDR3 protein: CASRDTLAKNIQYF; CDR3 DNA: TGTGCCAGTAGGGACACTCTAGCCAAAAACATTCAGTACTTC
V gene: TRBV7-9; clone size: -; J gene: TRBJ2-5; D gene: TRBD2; CDR3 protein: CASSLVGLADQETQYF; CDR3 DNA: TGTGCCAGCAGCTTAGTAGGACTAGCGGACCAAGAGACCCAGTACTTC
V gene: TRBV6-5; clone size: -; J gene: TRBJ1-4; D gene: -; CDR3 protein: CASSYTPNEKLFF; CDR3 DNA: TGTGCCAGCAGTTACACACCTAATGAAAAACTGTTTTTT
V gene: TRBV30; clone size: -; J gene: TRBJ2-3; D gene: -; CDR3 protein: CAWKGGAPDTQYF; CDR3 DNA: TGTGCCTGGAAAGGGGGGGCCCCAGATACGCAGTATTTT
V gene: TRBV2; clone size: -; J gene: TRBJ2-7; D gene: TRBD2; CDR3 protein: CASRLLAGFYEQYF; CDR3 DNA: TGTGCCAGCAGATTACTAGCGGGCTTTTACGAGCAGTACTTC
V gene: TRBV29-1; clone size: -; J gene: TRBJ2-1; D gene: -; CDR3 protein: CSTRTGSVYNEQFF; CDR3 DNA: TGCAGCACTAGAACAGGGTCGGTCTACAATGAGCAGTTCTTC
V gene: TRBV5-1; clone size: -; J gene: TRBJ1-1; D gene: -; CDR3 protein: CASSLRIGELNTEAFF; CDR3 DNA: TGCGCCAGCAGCTTGCGAATCGGGGAATTGAACACTGAAGCTTTCTTT
V gene: TRBV6-5; clone size: -; J gene: TRBJ1-6; D gene: -; CDR3 protein: CASFSATHNSPLHF; CDR3 DNA: TGTGCCAGCTTTAGTGCAACTCATAATTCACCCCTCCACTTT
V gene: TRBV4-2; clone size: -; J gene: TRBJ1-1; D gene: TRBD1; CDR3 protein: CASRLQGPEMNTEAFF; CDR3 DNA: TGTGCCAGCAGATTACAGGGGCCAGAAATGAACACTGAAGCTTTCTTT
V gene: TRBV29-1; clone size: -; J gene: TRBJ2-7; D gene: TRBD2; CDR3 protein: CSVDGTSLSEQYF; CDR3 DNA: TGCAGCGTTGACGGGACTAGTCTTTCCGAGCAGTACTTC
V gene: TRBV27; clone size: few; J gene: TRBJ1-2; D gene: -; CDR3 protein: CASSCGVLDYGYTF; CDR3 DNA: TGTGCCAGCAGTTGCGGGGTCCTTGACTATGGCTACACCTTC
V gene: TRBV6-2/TRBV6-3; clone size: -; J gene: TRBJ2-2; D gene: -; CDR3 protein: CASSRDTLFTGELFF; CDR3 DNA: TGTGCCAGCAGCCGGGACACCCTTTTCACCGGGGAGCTGTTTTTT
V gene: TRBV7-2; clone size: once; J gene: TRBJ1-4; D gene: -; CDR3 protein: CASSSDGEFGEKLFF; CDR3 DNA: TGTGCCAGCAGCTCCGACGGAGAGTTCGGGGAAAAACTGTTTTTT
V gene: TRBV7-2; clone size: -; J gene: TRBJ2-3; D gene: -; CDR3 protein: CASSLGPSDTQYF; CDR3 DNA: TGTGCCAGCAGCTTAGGGCCGTCGGATACGCAGTATTTT
V gene: TRBV7-2; clone size: once; J gene: TRBJ1-5; D gene: -; CDR3 protein: CASSQNSGSNQPQHF; CDR3 DNA: TGTGCCAGCAGCCAGAACTCGGGGAGCAATCAGCCCCAGCATTTT